These 30 T cell receptor beta chains came from one sample sequenced in a study of blood T cell repertoires in COVID-19. Clones were read by immunoSEQ multiplex PCR, and TCRdb kept only the in-frame ones, dropping some. The profile shows fewer than 250,000 clones, around four fifths of them singletons. Material: peripheral blood. All receptors come from a man in his fifties or sixties with COVID-19, enrolled during active disease.

This chain joins TRBV6-5 and TRBJ2-2; 8 nucleotides agree with TRBD1. Germline V gene lookup returns CDR1 MNHEY and CDR2 SVGAGI. Trimming took 1 base from V and 2 from J; bases not matched to a gene: 3. CDR3 length equals 16 residues. CDR3 amino acids: CASSYLPGGNTGELFF. The CDR3 nucleotides read TGTGCCAGCAGTTACTTGCCAGGGGGCAACACCGGGGAGCTGTTTTTT.

This rearrangement joins TRBV14 to TRBJ1-2, with a possible D match to TRBD1 (6 bases). CDR3 length: 14 residues. V was cut by 4 bases and J by 4 bases, with 13 bases left in between. In germline, CDR1 is SGHDN, CDR2 FVKESK. The CDR3 DNA sequence: TGTGCCAGCAGCCCTTGGACAGCGCCCTATGGCTACACCTTC. It translates to CASSPWTAPYGYTF.

The chain combines TRBV4-1 with TRBJ2-4; a possible D gene is TRBD1 (6 bases). CDR1 is MGHRA and CDR2 is YSYEKL in the germline V gene. V was cut by 3 bases and J by 0 bases, with 12 bases left in between. There are 16 residues in the CDR3. The CDR3 is CASSHPQGLAKNIQYF. CDR3 nucleotide sequence: TGCGCCAGCAGCCACCCCCAGGGGTTAGCCAAAAACATTCAGTACTTC.

The chain employs TRBV7-6 and TRBJ2-1; 15 bases fit TRBD2. Germline trimming cut 2 bases from V and 8 bases from J; bases unmatched to any gene: 10. This CDR3 is 18 amino acids long. Per the germline V gene, CDR1 is SGHVS and CDR2 is FNYEAQ. The CDR3 protein is CASSLRSGLAGGGDEQFF. The CDR3 nucleotides are TGTGCCAGCAGCTTAAGGTCCGGACTAGCGGGAGGGGGAGATGAGCAGTTCTTC.

The chain has TRBV9 and TRBJ1-2; 9 positions match TRBD1. Germline V lookup: CDR1 SGDLS, CDR2 YYNGEE. The length of the CDR3 is 14 residues. The ends lost 4 bases at V and 3 bases at J; junction bases unmatched: 4. CDR3 nucleotide sequence: TGTGCCAGCAGCCGGGACAGGGCTGACTATGGCTACACCTTC. Amino acids: CASSRDRADYGYTF.

The chain carries TRBV11-2 and TRBJ2-7, with a tentative D call TRBD1 (6 bases). The germline V gene encodes CDR1 SGHAT and CDR2 FQNNGV. V was clipped by 5 bases and J by 6 bases, with 11 bases between them. The CDR3 loop spans 12 amino acids. The CDR3: CASSAGTLEQYF. In nucleotides, the CDR3 is TGTGCCAGCAGCGCCGGGACACTCGAGCAGTACTTC.

V is TRBV4-3 and J is TRBJ2-1, with D perhaps matching TRBD1 (6 bases). V dropped 3 bases and J dropped 6 bases, with 21 bases sitting between them. CDR3 length: 17 amino acids. Germline V lookup: CDR1 LGHNA, CDR2 YSLEER. The CDR3 DNA is TGCGCCAGCAGCCATCCCTCTATAACGACAGGAACCAATGAGCAGTTCTTC. Its translation: CASSHPSITTGTNEQFF.

In the case of this clone: One end of the junction is discordant with germline, which a read error may explain. V gene TRBV6-5 combines with J gene TRBJ2-7; D perhaps matches TRBD2 (5 bases). Germline lookup yields CDR1 MNHEY and CDR2 SVGAGI. This CDR3 spans 12 amino acids. Written as DNA, the CDR3 is TGTGCCAGCAGTTCCCGAGTGGGGAGTATGGACTTC. This gives the protein CASSSRVGSMDF.

On this clone itself: This CDR3 is also generated by other DNA sequences in the sample. CDR3 nucleotide sequence: TGCAGCGTTGGGACAGGGGGCGATCAGCCCCAGCATTTT. It yields the protein CSVGTGGDQPQHF. V is TRBV29-1 and J is TRBJ1-5, with 11 bases that match TRBD1. J lost 5 bases, V lost 4 bases, and 1 base had no gene match. The CDR3 loop spans 13 amino acids. Per germline, CDR1 SQVTM and CDR2 ANQGSEA.

This chain uses TRBV5-1 with TRBJ2-2, with TRBD1 matching 7 bases. V lost 3 bases, J lost 2 bases, and 7 bases stayed unmatched. CDR1 is SGHRS and CDR2 is YFSETQ in the germline V gene. The CDR3 sequence is 16 residues long. The CDR3 coding sequence is TGCGCCAGCAGCTCGTACAGGGGTGCCAACACCGGGGAGCTGTTTTTT. Amino acid sequence: CASSSYRGANTGELFF.

This chain joins TRBV18 and TRBJ1-2; tentative D call: TRBD1 (5 bases). Germline V gives CDR1 KGHSH, CDR2 LQKENI. V shed 5 bases and J shed 8 bases, with 12 bases lying between them. The length of the CDR3 is 12 residues. CDR3 loop: CASSDDSYGYTF. The CDR3 DNA follows: TGTGCCAGCTCAGACGACAGTTACGGCTACACCTTC.

The J gene is TRBJ2-6, the V gene TRBV28; D is ambiguous. The CDR3 totals 15 residues. CDR1 and CDR2 (germline): MDHEN, SYDVKM. V gave up 5 bases and J gave up 0 bases, with 8 bases separating them. The CDR3 nucleotides read TGTGCCAGCAGTCCGCCGGTCTCTGGGGCCAACGTCCTGACTTTC. Translation: CASSPPVSGANVLTF.

The chain links TRBV6-9 to TRBJ1-1, with a weak D call TRBD1 (5 bases). The V gene's germline CDR1 is MNHGY and CDR2 SVAAGI. V dropped 3 bases and J dropped 0 bases, with 11 bases sitting between them. This CDR3 is 15 amino acids long. In DNA form, the CDR3 reads TGTGCCAGCAGTTACGGGGGTGCCATGAACACTGAAGCTTTCTTT. It specifies CASSYGGAMNTEAFF.

The gene calls are TRBV19 and TRBJ1-4; 8 nucleotides line up with TRBD1. CDR3 size: 16 residues. Germline V lookup: CDR1 LNHDA, CDR2 SQIVND (reference sequence). V lost 4 bases, J lost 4 bases, and 8 bases stayed unmatched. For the CDR3, the DNA is TGTGCCAGTAGTAGTAACGGACAGGGCCTTAATGAAAAACTGTTTTTT. Protein sequence: CASSSNGQGLNEKLFF. Variable domain in full (rest from reference TRBV19 and TRBJ1-4): DGGITQSPKYLFRKEGQNVTLSCEQNLNHDAMYWYRQDPGQGLRLIYYSQIVNDFQKGDIAEGYSVSREKKESFPLTVTSAQKNPTAFYLCASSSNGQGLNEKLFFGSGTQLSVL.

This sequence joins TRBV5-1 and TRBJ1-5; possible D gene TRBD1, 6 bases. Trimming removed 5 bases from V and 4 bases from J, with 10 bases in between. Germline V gene lookup returns CDR1 SGHRS and CDR2 YFSETQ. This CDR3 comprises 13 residues. DNA for the CDR3: TGCGCCAGCAGAGGGGGGGTAAATCAGCCCCAGCATTTT. Translation: CASRGGVNQPQHF.

The chain has TRBV28 and TRBJ2-2, with D perhaps TRBD1 (6 bases). Germline V lookup: CDR1 MDHEN, CDR2 SYDVKM. V was pared by 4 bases and J by 2 bases, with 8 bases between. The CDR3 contains 14 residues. CDR3: CASSSTGNTGELFF. In DNA form, the CDR3 reads TGTGCCAGCAGTTCGACAGGAAACACCGGGGAGCTGTTTTTT.

Regarding this clone: The sample carries other DNA sequences with the same CDR3. This chain uses TRBV28 with TRBJ1-5; D gene ambiguous. CDR1 MDHEN and CDR2 SYDVKM come from the germline V gene. The CDR3 is 14 amino acids. The V gene lost 4 bases and the J gene lost 1 base, with 8 bases spanning the gap. Written as DNA, the CDR3 is TGTGCCAGCAGTTCTGGAGGGAGCAATCAGCCCCAGCATTTT. It translates to CASSSGGSNQPQHF.

This chain links TRBV12-5 with TRBJ2-3; D remains ambiguous. Germline CDR1 and CDR2: LGHNT and FRNRAP. The CDR3 has 12 residues. V shed 9 bases and J shed 0 bases, with 7 bases lying between them. The CDR3 DNA is TGTGCTAGCGCGAGTAGCACAGATACGCAGTATTTT. Amino acid sequence: CASASSTDTQYF.

The genes are TRBV9 and TRBJ2-1; D is uncertain. CDR1 and CDR2 from the germline V gene are SGDLS and YYNGEE. The CDR3 consists of 15 residues. Trimming took 0 bases from V and 4 from J, leaving 11 bases between them. In DNA, the CDR3 is TGTGCCAGCAGCGTAGATATTGGTCGGTACAATGAGCAGTTCTTC. Translating gives CASSVDIGRYNEQFF.

The rearrangement links TRBV28 to TRBJ2-1, with 9 bases matching TRBD2. The V gene's germline CDR1 is MDHEN and CDR2 SYDVKM. The length of the CDR3 is 15 residues. V was clipped by 5 bases and J by 3 bases; unmatched bases: 5. CDR3 protein: CASSLSGRVYNEQFF. The CDR3 DNA reads as TGTGCCAGCAGTCTTAGCGGGAGAGTCTACAATGAGCAGTTCTTC.

This clone was seen only once. The rearrangement links TRBV30 to TRBJ1-1; TRBD1 aligns across 10 bases. V shed 0 bases and J 3 bases; nucleotides not matched to a gene: 7. The CDR3 runs 16 residues. CDR1 GTSNPN and CDR2 SVGIG come from the germline V gene (reference sequence). The CDR3 sequence: CAWSVPGTGVDTEAFF. The CDR3 coding sequence is TGTGCCTGGAGTGTACCGGGGACAGGGGTTGACACTGAAGCTTTCTTT.

In its sample, this clone was seen a few times. This same CDR3 is encoded by further DNA sequences in the sample. The rearrangement uses TRBV13 and TRBJ1-1; 7 bases match TRBD1. V shed 4 bases and J 5 bases; nucleotides not matched to a gene: 7. This CDR3 region has 14 residues. CDR1 PRHDT and CDR2 FYEKMQ come from the germline V gene (reference sequence). The CDR3 region is CASSSRQGGTEAFF. CDR3 sequence (DNA): TGTGCCAGCAGCTCCAGACAGGGCGGGACTGAAGCTTTCTTT.

This clone turned up a few times. The CDR3 sequence: CASSSEGHSYEQYF. The CDR3, as DNA: TGCGCCAGCAGCTCCGAGGGACACTCCTACGAGCAGTACTTC. The chain combines TRBV5-1 with TRBJ2-7; D is possibly TRBD1 (6 bases). Germline V lookup: CDR1 SGHRS, CDR2 YFSETQ. The CDR3 runs to 14 residues. The V end was cut by 3 bases, the J end by 0 bases, with 10 bases between.

The gene calls are TRBV6-5 and TRBJ1-1; 7 bases fit TRBD1. V lost 7 bases to trimming and J lost 4 bases; unmatched junction nucleotides: 12. The CDR3 is 15 residues long. CDR1 MNHEY and CDR2 SVGAGI come from the germline V gene. CDR3 protein: CASILDRAGSTEAFF. The DNA for the CDR3 is TGTGCCAGCATCCTAGACAGGGCAGGAAGCACTGAAGCTTTCTTT.

V gene TRBV5-1 combines with J gene TRBJ1-2; 10 bases map to TRBD1. Germline-derived CDR1 and CDR2 are SGHRS and YFSETQ. The CDR3 extends over 15 amino acids. The ends lost 4 bases at V and 4 bases at J; junction bases unmatched: 7. The CDR3 DNA sequence: TGCGCCAGCAGCGTGACAGGGGGCGCGGGCTATGGCTACACCTTC. As protein: CASSVTGGAGYGYTF.

The chain couples TRBV7-6 to TRBJ1-2, with a weak D call TRBD1 (6 bases). In germline, CDR1 is SGHVS, CDR2 FNYEAQ. CDR3 length: 18 amino acids. The V end lost 1 base, the J end lost 8 bases, and 26 bases lay between the germline ends. The CDR3 DNA reads TGTGCCAGCAGCTTAGGTACCAACAGGGTGATCCGTTCTCTGGGCTACACCTTC. Protein: CASSLGTNRVIRSLGYTF.

This clone was observed a single time. V and J are TRBV18 and TRBJ2-3; 7 positions agree with TRBD2. Losses at the gene ends were 3 bases for V and 1 base for J; bases not matched to a gene: 10. The CDR3 covers 17 residues. Germline CDR1 KGHSH, CDR2 LQKENI. The CDR3 is CASSPLSSGLRTDTQYF. The CDR3 region has the DNA TGTGCCAGCTCACCGCTGAGTAGCGGGCTACGCACAGATACGCAGTATTTT.

The rearrangement links TRBV28 to TRBJ2-3; TRBD2 agrees at 14 bases. Germline lookup yields CDR1 MDHEN and CDR2 SYDVKM. The CDR3 totals 19 residues. With V trimmed by 1 base and J by 0 bases, 6 bases remained unmatched. The CDR3 reads CASSLSGGLAGASTDTQYF. The CDR3 coding sequence is TGTGCCAGCAGTTTATCCGGGGGACTAGCGGGAGCTAGCACAGATACGCAGTATTTT.

This chain connects TRBV6-5 to TRBJ2-7, with D maybe TRBD2 (5 bases). The germline V gene encodes CDR1 MNHEY and CDR2 SVGAGI. The V and J ends lost 6 bases and 1 base respectively, with 10 bases between them. The CDR3 totals 13 residues. CDR3 DNA: TGTGCCAGCAGCAACGGGATATCCTACGAGCAGTACTTC. This sequence encodes CASSNGISYEQYF.

This sequence joins TRBV5-1 and TRBJ1-1, with 7 bases fitting TRBD1. Looked up from germline, CDR1 is SGHRS and CDR2 is YFSETQ. The CDR3 spans 16 residues. J was trimmed by 4 bases and V by 4 bases; bases with no gene match: 13. The CDR3 here is CASSPGRRAGGTEAFF. The CDR3 nucleotides are TGCGCCAGCAGCCCAGGGCGGCGGGCAGGGGGCACTGAAGCTTTCTTT.